This TCR beta chain derives from a study of blood T cell repertoires in COVID-19. Produced via immunoSEQ multiplex PCR; TCRdb's table is partial and in-frame only. The profile shows under 300,000 clones, approximately 84% of them singletons. This clone was observed a few times. V shed 3 bases and J shed 4 bases, with 16 bases lying between them. Per the germline V gene, CDR1 is SGHKS and CDR2 is YYEKEE (reference sequence). CDR3 length equals 15 residues. This study enrolled people aged roughly 18 to 90 from roughly 24 US geographic areas. Donors were grouped by their self-reported clinical history. This clonotype was sampled from a man between 45 and 60 years old who had recovered from COVID-19. Sample: PBMCs or T cells enriched from blood (not recorded which). J is TRBJ1-2 and V is TRBV5-5; perhaps TRBD1 as D (5 bases). As DNA, the CDR3 is TGTGCCAGCAGCTCGGCCACAGGCTTCCTCTATGGCTACACCTTC. It is translated as CASSSATGFLYGYTF.